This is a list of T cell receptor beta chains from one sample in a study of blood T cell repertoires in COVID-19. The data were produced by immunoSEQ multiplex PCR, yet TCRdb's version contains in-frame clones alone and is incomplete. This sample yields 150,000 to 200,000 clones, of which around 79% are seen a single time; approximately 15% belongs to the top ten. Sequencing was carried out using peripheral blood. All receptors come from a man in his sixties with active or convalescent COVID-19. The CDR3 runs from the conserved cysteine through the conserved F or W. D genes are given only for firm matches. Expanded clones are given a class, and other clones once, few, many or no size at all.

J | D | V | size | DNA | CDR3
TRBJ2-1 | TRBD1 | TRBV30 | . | TGTGCCTGGAGTGCCCTATCGGGACAGCACTACAATGAGCAGTTCTTC | CAWSALSGQHYNEQFF
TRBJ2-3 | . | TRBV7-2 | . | TGTGCCAGCAGCTTAGGTGCGAAGCCTACGCAGTATTTT | CASSLGAKPTQYF
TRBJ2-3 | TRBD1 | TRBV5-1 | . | TGCGCCAGCAGCTCAAAGGGGGCGAAGACAGATACGCAGTATTTT | CASSSKGAKTDTQYF
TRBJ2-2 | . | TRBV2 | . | TGTGCCAGCAGTGACGGGGGAGCGAACACCGGGGAGCTGTTTTTT | CASSDGGANTGELFF
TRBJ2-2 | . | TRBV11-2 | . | TGTGCCAGCAGCTTAGGCCTAAGTACCGGGGAGCTGTTTTTT | CASSLGLSTGELFF
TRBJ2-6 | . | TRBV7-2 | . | TGTGCCAGCAGCCCAGACAGGGCCAACGTCCTGACTTTC | CASSPDRANVLTF
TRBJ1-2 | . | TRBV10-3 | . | TGTGCCATCAGTGAGTCATATGAGTATGGCTACACCTTC | CAISESYEYGYTF
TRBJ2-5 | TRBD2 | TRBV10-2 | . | TGCGCCAGCAGCTCAGCGGGATCAGAGTACGGGACCCAGTACTTC | CASSSAGSEYGTQYF
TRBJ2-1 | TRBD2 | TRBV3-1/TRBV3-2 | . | TGTGCCAGCAGCGTCACTAGCGGAAACAATGAGCAGTTCTTC | CASSVTSGNNEQFF
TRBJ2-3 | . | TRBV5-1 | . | TGCGCCAGCAGTCTGCAGACAGGTTGGTCAGATACGCAGTATTTT | CASSLQTGWSDTQYF
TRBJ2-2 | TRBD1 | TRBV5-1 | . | TGCGCCAGCAGCTCAAACAGGGGCACCGGGGAGCTGTTTTTT | CASSSNRGTGELFF
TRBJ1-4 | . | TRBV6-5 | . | TGTGCCAGCAGTCCCCCCCAGGGGAAACTGTTTTTT | CASSPPQGKLFF
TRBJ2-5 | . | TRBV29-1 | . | TGCAGCGTTGGAGAGGGGCGAGAGACCCAGTACTTC | CSVGEGRETQYF
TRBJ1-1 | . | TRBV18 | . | TGTGCCAGCTCACCACCGACGGGGGGGGGCACTGAAGCTTTCTTT | CASSPPTGGGTEAFF
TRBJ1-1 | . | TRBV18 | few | TGTGCCAGCTCACCATATGCGGGAGGCACTGAAGCTTTCTTT | CASSPYAGGTEAFF
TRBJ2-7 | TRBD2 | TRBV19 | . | TGTGCCAGTAGTATTACCGGGACTAGTCCCTACGAGCAGTACTTC | CASSITGTSPYEQYF
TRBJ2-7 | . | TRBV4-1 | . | TGCGCCAGCAGCCAAGAACTAGCCCACGAGCAGTACTTC | CASSQELAHEQYF
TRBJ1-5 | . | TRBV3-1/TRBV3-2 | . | TGTGCCAGCAGCCAACAGGGCCTCAATCAGCCCCAGCATTTT | CASSQQGLNQPQHF
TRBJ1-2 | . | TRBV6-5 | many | TGTGCCAGCAGGGAGGGCGGGGGCGCCAACTATGGCTACACCTTC | CASREGGGANYGYTF
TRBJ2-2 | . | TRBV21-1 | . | TGTGCCAGCAGCAAAGAGTTGACTACTCACACCGGGGAGCTGTTTTTT | CASSKELTTHTGELFF
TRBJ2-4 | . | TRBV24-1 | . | TGTGCCACCAGTGAGGCCGGACAGATAGCCAAAAACATTCAGTACTTC | CATSEAGQIAKNIQYF
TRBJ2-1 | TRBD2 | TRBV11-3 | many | TGTGCCAGCAGCTTCGGCGGGAGTTCCGATGAGCAGTTCTTC | CASSFGGSSDEQFF
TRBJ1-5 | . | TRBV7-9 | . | TGTGCCAGCAGCTCAGGGATCATTAATCAGCCCCAGCATTTT | CASSSGIINQPQHF
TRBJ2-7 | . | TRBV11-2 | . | TGTGCCAGCAGCTTAGAGAGGGACTACGAGCAGTACTTC | CASSLERDYEQYF
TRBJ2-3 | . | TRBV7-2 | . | TGTGCCAGCAGCTTAAATTCGGTATCAGATACGCAGTATTTT | CASSLNSVSDTQYF
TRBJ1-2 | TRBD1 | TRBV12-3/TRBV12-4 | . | TGTGCCAGCAGTCTTGACAGGGTTAGAGGCTACACCTTC | CASSLDRVRGYTF
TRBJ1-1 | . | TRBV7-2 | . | TGTGCCAGCAGCTTAAAGGGTCAAGGAGGGTTCACTGAAGCTTTCTTT | CASSLKGQGGFTEAFF
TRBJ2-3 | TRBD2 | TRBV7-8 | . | TGTGCCAGCAGCTCAAACCGGGCTAGCGGGAGAAGGGATACGCAGTATTTT | CASSSNRASGRRDTQYF
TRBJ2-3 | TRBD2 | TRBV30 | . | TGTGCCTGGAGTCAGGGCGGGAGGGTGGATACGCAGTATTTT | CAWSQGGRVDTQYF
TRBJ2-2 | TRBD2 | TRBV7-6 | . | TGTGCCAGCAGCTTAGGACCTCAGATGGACGGGAGGGCCGGGGAGCTGTTTTTT | CASSLGPQMDGRAGELFF
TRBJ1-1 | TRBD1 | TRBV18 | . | TGTGCCAGCTCACGTAACCAACAGGGGCAGGACACTGAAGCTTTCTTT | CASSRNQQGQDTEAFF
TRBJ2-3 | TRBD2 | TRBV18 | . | TGTGCCAGCTCACGGTTAACTAGCGGTCACACAGATACGCAGTATTTT | CASSRLTSGHTDTQYF
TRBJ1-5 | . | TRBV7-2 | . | TGTGCCAGCAGCCTACGGGGGGCAAAGCCCCAGCATTTT | CASSLRGAKPQHF
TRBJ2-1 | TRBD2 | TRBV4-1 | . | TGCGCCAGCAGCCCAGGACTAGCGGGAAGGGGTGAGCAGTTCTTC | CASSPGLAGRGEQFF
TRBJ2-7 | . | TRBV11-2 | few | TGTGCCAGCAGCTTAGCTCTCGGCTACGAGCAGTACTTC | CASSLALGYEQYF
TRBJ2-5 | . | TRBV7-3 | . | TGTGCCAGCAGCCTCAGGGGTCGGGAGACCCAGTACTTC | CASSLRGRETQYF
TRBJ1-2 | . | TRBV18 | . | TGTGCCAGCTCACCAGGCTGGACAGAAAATGGCTACACCTTC | CASSPGWTENGYTF
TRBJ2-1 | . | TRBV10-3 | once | TGTGCCATCGAGGGGGTGGGAGACATTGAGCAGTTCTTC | CAIEGVGDIEQFF
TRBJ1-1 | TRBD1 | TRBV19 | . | TGTGCCAGCCGGGACAGGGGGGTGGGCACTGAAGCTTTCTTT | CASRDRGVGTEAFF
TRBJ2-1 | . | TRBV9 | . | TGTGCCAGCAGCGTACGCGGGGACGGGGGATCCTACAATGAGCAGTTCTTC | CASSVRGDGGSYNEQFF
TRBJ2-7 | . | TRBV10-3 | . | TGTGCCATCAGTGATTCGGTCAGGGTGCGGTTCGAGCAGTACTTC | CAISDSVRVRFEQYF
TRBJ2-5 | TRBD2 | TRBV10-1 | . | TGCGCCAGCAGGGGGGAGGGACTAGCGGTTAAACAAGAGACCCAGTACTTC | CASRGEGLAVKQETQYF
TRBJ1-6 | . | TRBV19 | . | TGTGCCAGTAGAGTCACCGACACGGCGAATTCACCCCTCCACTTT | CASRVTDTANSPLHF
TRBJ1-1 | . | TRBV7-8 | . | TGTGCCAGCAGCTTATTTAGGGGAAGTTTGGGAACTGAAGCTTTCTTT | CASSLFRGSLGTEAFF
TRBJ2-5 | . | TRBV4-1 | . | TGCGCCAGCAGCCAAGAGGGGAGCCTTAGGGAGACCCAGTACTTC | CASSQEGSLRETQYF